A single sample gave rise to the 14 T cell receptor beta chains below, sequenced in a study of T cells in Graves' hyperthyroidism and ophthalmopathy. Amplification of TCR beta CDR3 regions was performed using RNA transcripts as template. With the HTBI primer set, the TCR CDR3 went through a first round of RT-PCR. TCRdb itself ran the multiplex PCR reads through MiXCR, one entry per CDR3 protein. The table includes some 690,000 distinct CDR3 sequences, around a sixth detected once. What was sequenced was blood. These TCRs come from a man aged 50 to 59 with Graves' hyperthyroidism.

This clonotype was detected only a few times. The chain carries TRBV9 and TRBJ2-7; a possible D gene is TRBD2 (5 bases). V lost 2 bases and J lost 3, with 9 bases in between. Germline V lookup: CDR1 SGDLS, CDR2 YYNGEE. This CDR3 is built from 13 residues. In nucleotides, the CDR3 is TGTGCCAGCAGCGTCAACAGCGGCTACGAGCAGTACTTC. Amino acid sequence: CASSVNSGYEQYF.

This clonotype was seen a few times. The V and J genes are TRBV5-4 and TRBJ2-7, with 7 bases lining up with TRBD2. Germline V CDR1 and CDR2: SGHNT, YYREEE (reference sequence). V shed 4 bases and J 4 bases; nucleotides not matched to a gene: 8. The CDR3 contains 14 residues. The CDR3 sequence is CASSTSLAEYEQYF. The CDR3 DNA is TGTGCCAGCAGCACTAGTCTAGCGGAATACGAGCAGTACTTC.

This clonotype was seen many times. The chain uses TRBV11-1 and TRBJ2-7; 14 nucleotides line up with TRBD2. CDR1 and CDR2 from the germline V gene are SGHAT and FQDESV (reference sequence). The junction had 18 bases not matched to a gene; V was cut back by 3 bases and J by 2 bases. The CDR3 has 21 residues. CDR3 in amino acids: CASSLGVQGWTSGRQPYEQYF. CDR3 sequence (DNA): TGTGCCAGCAGCTTGGGGGTCCAGGGCTGGACTAGCGGGAGGCAGCCCTACGAGCAGTACTTC.

This clonotype has a count of ten or more. The rearrangement joins TRBV2 to TRBJ2-7; TRBD2 aligns across 9 bases. The CDR3 is made up of 16 amino acids. Unmatched junction bases numbered 13, after V lost 6 bases and J lost 4 bases. Germline CDR1 SNHLY, CDR2 FYNNEI. CDR3 nucleotide sequence: TGTGCCAGCAGGAGTGGGAGAGTAGCGGGAGAGTACGAGCAGTACTTC. Translated: CASRSGRVAGEYEQYF.

Only a few counts were recorded for this clonotype. V is TRBV20-1 and J is TRBJ1-2, with D perhaps TRBD1 (6 bases). The germline gives CDR1 DFQATT, CDR2 SNEGSKA (reference sequence). The CDR3 spans 17 residues. V shed 3 bases and J shed 1 base, with 21 bases lying between them. This chain's CDR3 is CSASPGAGAEGNYGYTF. The CDR3 nucleotides read TGCAGTGCTAGTCCCGGGGCAGGGGCGGAGGGTAACTATGGCTACACCTTC.

The chain employs TRBV24-1 and TRBJ1-1, with TRBD1 identical over 7 bases. V trimming: 4 bases; J trimming: 10 bases; junction bases outside the gene matches: 14. CDR1 and CDR2 (germline): KGHDR, SFDVKD. The CDR3 has 15 amino acids. In DNA form, the CDR3 reads TGTGCCACCAGTGACTCGACAGGGATTGGGGGGACAGCTTTCTTT. Protein sequence: CATSDSTGIGGTAFF.

CDR3 sequence reads: CASSSPGLRRGSYEQYF. In DNA form, the CDR3 reads TGTGCCAGCAGCTCGCCGGGACTACGGAGGGGATCCTACGAGCAGTACTTC. The chain combines TRBV7-2 with TRBJ2-7; 7 nucleotides match TRBD2. The ends lost 4 bases at V and 1 base at J; junction bases unmatched: 13. This CDR3 spans 17 amino acids. Germline V gene data show CDR1 as SGHTA and CDR2 as FQGNSA.

Of note for this clonotype: This may arise from a read error, as a much more abundant clone is one base away. This chain uses TRBV7-9 with TRBJ2-5, with TRBD1 identical over 9 bases. Germline V lookup: CDR1 SEHNR, CDR2 FQNEAQ (reference sequence). There are 17 residues in the CDR3. The CDR3 here is CVSSAPTGGAGLETQYF. The CDR3 DNA sequence: TGTGTCAGCAGCGCACCAACAGGGGGCGCGGGCTTGGAGACCCAGTACTTC. Together with reference TRBV7-9 and TRBJ2-5, the CDR3 gives the full variable domain: DTGVSQNPRHKITKRGQNVTFRCDPISEHNRLYWYRQTLGQGPEFLTYFQNEAQLEKSRLLSDRFSAERPKGSFSTLEIQRTEQGDSAMYLCVSSAPTGGAGLETQYFGPGTRLLVL.

This clonotype was observed a few times. This chain connects TRBV3-1 to TRBJ2-3; 11 nucleotides match TRBD2. The CDR3 length is 16 residues. Unmatched junction bases numbered 4, after V lost 2 bases and J lost 3 bases. CDR1 and CDR2 (germline): LGHDT, YNNKEL (reference sequence). The CDR3, as DNA: TGTGCCAGCAGCCAAAAAAGACTAGCGGGGACAGATACGCAGTATTTT. This gives the protein CASSQKRLAGTDTQYF.

This clonotype has more than one count but fewer than ten. The V call is TRBV7-2, the J call TRBJ2-7, with a possible D match to TRBD2 (7 bases). V gave up 3 bases and J gave up 6 bases, with 15 bases separating them. CDR1 and CDR2 from the germline V gene are SGHTA and FQGNSA. This CDR3 contains 14 residues. CDR3 DNA sequence: TGTGCCAGCAGCTTCGATTACAGGGAGGGCGAGCAGTACTTC. Translation: CASSFDYREGEQYF.

In its sample, this clonotype was seen a few times. This chain links TRBV28 with TRBJ2-7; tentatively, D is TRBD1 (5 bases). With 10 bases removed from V and 1 base from J, the gap between germline ends came to 11 bases. The CDR3 totals 12 residues. Germline CDR1 and CDR2: MDHEN and SYDVKM. CDR3 residues: CAIKGESYEQYF. The CDR3 region has the DNA TGTGCCATAAAAGGGGAATCCTACGAGCAGTACTTC. The variable domain in full, with the rest retrieved from reference TRBV28 and TRBJ2-7, is DVKVTQSSRYLVKRTGEKVFLECVQDMDHENMFWYRQDPGLGLRLIYFSYDVKMKEKGDIPEGYSVSREKKERFSLILESASTNQTSMYLCAIKGESYEQYFGPGTRLTVT.

This clonotype showed up many times. The genes are TRBV28 and TRBJ2-7; the D gene is possibly TRBD2 (7 bases). The ends were cut back, 1 base at V and 5 bases at J, with 15 bases in the middle. From germline, CDR1 is MDHEN and CDR2 SYDVKM. The CDR3 has 15 residues. CDR3 region: CASSLLRGRSNEQYF. CDR3 in DNA: TGTGCCAGCAGTTTATTGCGGGGGCGCAGTAACGAGCAGTACTTC.

The genes are TRBV27 and TRBJ2-1, with 7 bases fitting TRBD2. The CDR3 runs 15 residues. Germline CDR1 is MNHEY and CDR2 is SMNVEV (reference sequence). Unmatched junction bases numbered 3, after V lost 2 bases and J lost 2 bases. CDR3: CASSLPGTTYNEQFF. CDR3 DNA: TGTGCCAGCAGTTTACCCGGGACTACCTACAATGAGCAGTTCTTC.

Ten or more counts support this clonotype. This rearrangement joins TRBV6-1 to TRBJ1-5; TRBD1 is a possible D gene (5 bases). CDR1 is MNHNS and CDR2 is SASEGT in the germline V gene. This CDR3 contains 15 residues. Trimming shortened V by 6 bases and J by 5 bases, and 17 bases separated the two germline ends. For the CDR3, the DNA is TGTGCCAGCAGCCCGACAGTTTACGGCGATCAGCCCCAGCATTTT. It encodes CASSPTVYGDQPQHF.